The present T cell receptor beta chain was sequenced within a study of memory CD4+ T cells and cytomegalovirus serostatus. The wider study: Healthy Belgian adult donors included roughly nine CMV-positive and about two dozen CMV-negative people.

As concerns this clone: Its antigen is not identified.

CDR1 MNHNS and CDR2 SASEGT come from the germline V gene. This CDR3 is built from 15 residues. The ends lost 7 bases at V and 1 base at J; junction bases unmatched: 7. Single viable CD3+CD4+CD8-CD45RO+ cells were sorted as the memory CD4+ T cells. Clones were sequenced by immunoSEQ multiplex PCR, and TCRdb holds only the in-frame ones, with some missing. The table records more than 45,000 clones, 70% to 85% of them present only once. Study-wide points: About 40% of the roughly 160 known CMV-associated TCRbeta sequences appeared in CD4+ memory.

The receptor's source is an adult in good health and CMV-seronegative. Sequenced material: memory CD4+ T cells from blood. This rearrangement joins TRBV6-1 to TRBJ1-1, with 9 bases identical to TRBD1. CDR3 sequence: CASNPRGQGNTEAFF. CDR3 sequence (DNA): TGTGCCAGCAACCCAAGGGGACAGGGGAACACTGAAGCTTTCTTT.